This T cell receptor beta chain appears in the sequencing data of a study of blood T cell repertoires in COVID-19. Study details: The United States, Italy and Spain were the sources of the acute and convalescent COVID-19 samples. In each case, the material was cDNA or gDNA derived from T cells, B-cell-depleted T cells, or PBMCs.

Looked up from germline, CDR1 is SQVTM and CDR2 is ANQGSEA. Trimming cost V 2 bases and J 1 base, with 8 bases left between them. The CDR3 is made up of 13 amino acids. Original handling: Amplification of reference gene primers was used by the study to estimate nucleated cell counts. Sequencing was performed with immunoSEQ multiplex PCR; in TCRdb, only in-frame clones are kept and a portion is missing. D and trimming were read from the DNA, whereas the V and J calls and clone size are those reported in that table. The data show 90,000 or so clones, around 78% seen once. The receptor was derived from a human donor in a cohort sampled during active COVID-19. The specimen sequenced was peripheral blood. J is TRBJ1-1 and V is TRBV29-1, with D maybe TRBD1 (6 bases). CDR3: CSVERTANTEAFF. The CDR3 DNA follows: TGCAGCGTTGAACGGACAGCGAACACTGAAGCTTTCTTT.